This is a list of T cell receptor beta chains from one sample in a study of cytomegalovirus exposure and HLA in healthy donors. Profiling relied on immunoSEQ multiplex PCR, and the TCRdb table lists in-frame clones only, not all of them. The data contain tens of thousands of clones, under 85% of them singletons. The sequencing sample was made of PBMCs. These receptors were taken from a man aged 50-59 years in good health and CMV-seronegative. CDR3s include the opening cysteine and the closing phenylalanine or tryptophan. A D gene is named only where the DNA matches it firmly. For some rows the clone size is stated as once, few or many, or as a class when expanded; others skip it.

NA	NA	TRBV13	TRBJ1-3	TGTGCCAGCAGCCCATGGGCCGCCTCTGGAAACACCATATATTTT	CASSPWAASGNTIYF
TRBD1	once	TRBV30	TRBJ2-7	TGTGCCTGGAGAGCGATAGGGGGCCGGTCCTACGAGCAGTACTTC	CAWRAIGGRSYEQYF
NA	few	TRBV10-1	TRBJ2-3	TGCGCCAGCAGTGAGTCGAGAGCGGCGGGCACAGATACGCAGTATTTT	CASSESRAAGTDTQYF
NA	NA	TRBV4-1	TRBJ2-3	TGCGCCAGCAGCCAAGCTATACTAGCTTACGCAGATACGCAGTATTTT	CASSQAILAYADTQYF
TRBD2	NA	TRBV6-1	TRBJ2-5	TGTGCCAGCAGTGGGGGACTAGTGAAAGAGACCCAGTACTTC	CASSGGLVKETQYF
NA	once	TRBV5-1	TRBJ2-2	TGCGCCAGCATAGGGGCCGGGGAGCTGTTTTTT	CASIGAGELFF
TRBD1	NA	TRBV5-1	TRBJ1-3	TGCGCCAGCAGCCGAACAGGGGACTCTGGAAACACCATATATTTT	CASSRTGDSGNTIYF
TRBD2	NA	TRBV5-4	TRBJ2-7	TGTGCCAGCCACGGTGGCACTAGCGGGATCTACGAGCAGTACTTC	CASHGGTSGIYEQYF
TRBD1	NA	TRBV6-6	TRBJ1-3	TGTGCCAGCAGTTCCGTACAGGGGGCTGGAAACACCATATATTTT	CASSSVQGAGNTIYF
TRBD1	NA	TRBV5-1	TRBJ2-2	TGCGCCAGCAGCTACGACAGGGGGGCGGTCGGTTCCGGGGAGCTGTTTTTT	CASSYDRGAVGSGELFF
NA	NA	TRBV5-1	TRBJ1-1	TGCGCCAGCAGCTTTGGTTTGGTCCAGGGTCGAGACGAAGCTTTCTTT	CASSFGLVQGRDEAFF
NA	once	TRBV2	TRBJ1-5	TGTGCCAGCGGATCGGAGTTCAATCAGCCCCAGCATTTT	CASGSEFNQPQHF
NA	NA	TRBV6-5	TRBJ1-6	TGTGCCAGCAGTTTGTTCCAGGGGTTTAATTCACCCCTCCACTTT	CASSLFQGFNSPLHF
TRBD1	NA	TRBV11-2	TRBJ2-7	TGTGCCAGCAGCTTAGGGGACCGGGACAGGGGGCGAGAGCAGTACTTC	CASSLGDRDRGREQYF
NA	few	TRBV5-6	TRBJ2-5	TGTGCCAGCAGACCTCCGGGACAACAAGAGACCCAGTACTTC	CASRPPGQQETQYF
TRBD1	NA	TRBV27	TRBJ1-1	TGTGCCAGCAGTTTTTTGGGACAGCCTAGGGCTTTCTTT	CASSFLGQPRAFF
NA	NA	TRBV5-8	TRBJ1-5	TGTGCCAGCAGTCCATGGAGGCAGCCCCAGCATTTT	CASSPWRQPQHF
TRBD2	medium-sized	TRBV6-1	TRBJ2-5	TGTGCCAGCAGTGGACTAGCGGGGGGACAAGAGACCCAGTACTTC	CASSGLAGGQETQYF
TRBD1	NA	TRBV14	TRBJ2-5	TGTGCCAGCAGTCAAGGACAGGGACAGACCCAGTACTTC	CASSQGQGQTQYF
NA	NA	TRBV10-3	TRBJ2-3	TGTGCCATCAGTGAGGGGCAGACCACAGATACGCAGTATTTT	CAISEGQTTDTQYF
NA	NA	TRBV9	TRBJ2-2	TGTGCCAGCAGCCTCGAGGGCGCGTGGAACACCGGGGAGCTGTTTTTT	CASSLEGAWNTGELFF
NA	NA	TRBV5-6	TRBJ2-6	TGTGCCAGCAGCTTGGGGACACCAGCCTCTGGGGCCAACGTCCTGACTTTC	CASSLGTPASGANVLTF
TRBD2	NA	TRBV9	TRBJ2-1	TGTGCCAGCAGCGTACAGCGGGGAAACTACAATGAGCAGTTCTTC	CASSVQRGNYNEQFF
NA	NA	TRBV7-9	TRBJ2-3	TGTTCCAGCAGCTTAGCAGGGGCGCTGCGGCCCGCAGATACGCAGTATTTT	CSSSLAGALRPADTQYF
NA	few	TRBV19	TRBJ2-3	TGTGCCAGTAGTCGACTCGGCACAGATACGCAGTATTTT	CASSRLGTDTQYF
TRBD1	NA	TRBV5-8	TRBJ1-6	TGTGCCAGCAGCCGATGGCGGGGACAGGGCGGTTCACCCCTCCACTTT	CASSRWRGQGGSPLHF
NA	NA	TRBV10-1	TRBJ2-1	TGCGCCAGCAGGAAAGCTCCAGGAGGGTCGGTCGATGAGCAGTTCTTC	CASRKAPGGSVDEQFF
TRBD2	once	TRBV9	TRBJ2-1	TGTGCCAGCAGCGTAGTGGCTAGCGGCCGGTACAATGAGCAGTTCTTC	CASSVVASGRYNEQFF
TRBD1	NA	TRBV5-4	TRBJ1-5	TGTGCCAGCAGCGGTGACAGGGACGATCAGCCCCAGCATTTT	CASSGDRDDQPQHF
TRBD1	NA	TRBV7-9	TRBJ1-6	TGTGCCAGCAGCTTACGGGACAGGGGTAATTCACCCCTCCACTTT	CASSLRDRGNSPLHF
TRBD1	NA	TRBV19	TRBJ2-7	TGTGCCAGCCATCCGGGACAGGGGATCTACGAGCAGTACTTC	CASHPGQGIYEQYF
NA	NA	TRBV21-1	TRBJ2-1	TGTGCCAGCAGCAACCTTTCCCACAGACTAGCGGGGGCCTACAATGAGCAGTTCTTC	CASSNLSHRLAGAYNEQFF
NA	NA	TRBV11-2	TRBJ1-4	TGTGCCAGCAGCCCATCTCAGGGGTTGGGTGAAAAACTGTTTTTT	CASSPSQGLGEKLFF
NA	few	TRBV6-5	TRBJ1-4	TGTGCCAGTTTGGGGGGGTCCAAAAAAAAACTGTTTTTT	CASLGGSKKKLFF
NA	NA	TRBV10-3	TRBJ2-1	TGTGCCATCAGCCCCGTGACAGCCATCTCCTACAATGAGCAGTTCTTC	CAISPVTAISYNEQFF
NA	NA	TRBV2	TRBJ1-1	TGTGCCAGCACCCCGGACAGAAAAGCTTTCTTT	CASTPDRKAFF
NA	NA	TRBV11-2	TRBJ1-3	TGTGCCAGCGGCCCCAGGGGAGCGGGAAACACCATATATTTT	CASGPRGAGNTIYF
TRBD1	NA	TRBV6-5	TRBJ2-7	TGTGCCAGCAGTGAGAACAGGGGAGCAACGTTTATTGGGTTC	CASSENRGATFIGF
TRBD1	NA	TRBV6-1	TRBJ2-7	TGTGCCAGCCGAGCCAGGGACAGCTTCGTCTACGAGCAGTACTTC	CASRARDSFVYEQYF
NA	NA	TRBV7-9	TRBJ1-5	TGTGCCAGCAGCTTAGGTGGCGGGCCCCAGCATTTT	CASSLGGGPQHF
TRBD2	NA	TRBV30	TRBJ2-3	TGCGCCTGGACTAGCGGGACCCATGTGCCAGATACGCAGTATTTT	CAWTSGTHVPDTQYF
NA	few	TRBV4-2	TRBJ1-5	TGTGCCAGCAGCCAAGCCACAGGGAGCAATCAGCCCCAGCATTTT	CASSQATGSNQPQHF
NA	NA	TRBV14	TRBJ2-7	TGTGCCAGCAGCCAAGGGGCATTCAAGGCGCAGTACTTC	CASSQGAFKAQYF
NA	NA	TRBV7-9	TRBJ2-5	TGTGCCAGCAGCTCACAAACAGACCAAGAGACCCAGTACTTC	CASSSQTDQETQYF
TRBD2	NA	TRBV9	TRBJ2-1	TGTGCCAGCAGCGTAAGGTTCGGTCTAGCGGACAATGAGCAGTTCTTC	CASSVRFGLADNEQFF
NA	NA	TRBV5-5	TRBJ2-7	TGTGCCAGCAGCCCGGCGGCGCCCTACGAGCAGTACTTC	CASSPAAPYEQYF
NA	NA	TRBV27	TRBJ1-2	TGTGCCAGCAGTTTAGGGCCCCCGTGGGGCTACACCTTC	CASSLGPPWGYTF
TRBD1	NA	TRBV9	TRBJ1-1	TGTGCCAGCAGCGTAGATGGGACAGATAAAGCTTTCTTT	CASSVDGTDKAFF
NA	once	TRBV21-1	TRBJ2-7	TGTGCCAGCAGCAAAGGGGGTCAGGGGCCCCGATCGTACTTC	CASSKGGQGPRSYF